The 17 T cell receptor beta chains below come from one sample, sequenced in a study of cytomegalovirus exposure and HLA in healthy donors. Amplification used 60 Vbeta primers and 13 Jbeta primers. Sequenced by immunoSEQ multiplex PCR; TCRdb stores in-frame clones only, minus some. The data show 130,000 to 150,000 clones, around four fifths seen once. The specimen sequenced was PBMCs. The receptors originated from a female donor in good health and CMV-seronegative.

CDR3 sequence (DNA): TGTGCCAGCAGCAGAAAAGAGCGGGCCATTTACAACAATCAGCCCCAGCATTTT. Residues: CASSRKERAIYNNQPQHF. The chain combines TRBV28 with TRBJ1-5, with D unclear. This CDR3 contains 18 residues. V lost 6 bases and J 3 bases, leaving 24 bases between the germline ends. The V gene's germline CDR1 is MDHEN and CDR2 SYDVKM.

The V call is TRBV5-6, the J call TRBJ1-2, with a tentative D call TRBD1 (6 bases). CDR1 is SGHDT and CDR2 is YYEEEE in the germline V gene. V lost 2 bases, J lost 0 bases, and 11 bases lay in between. This CDR3 region has 15 residues. For the CDR3, the DNA is TGTGCCAGCAGCTTTAGGTGGACAGCTAACTATGGCTACACCTTC. Amino acid sequence: CASSFRWTANYGYTF.

This clone was recorded a few times. The V gene is TRBV28, the J gene TRBJ1-1; D might be TRBD1 (6 bases). The CDR3 has 12 amino acids. Germline V gene sequence: CDR1 MDHEN, CDR2 SYDVKM. V lost 6 bases and J 1 base, leaving 6 bases between the germline ends. DNA of the CDR3: TGTGCCAGCAGGACAGGGAACACTGAAGCTTTCTTT. It encodes CASRTGNTEAFF.

V gene TRBV19 combines with J gene TRBJ2-7, with a weak D call TRBD1 (5 bases). Trimming removed 4 bases from V and 9 bases from J, with 19 bases in between. From germline, CDR1 is LNHDA and CDR2 SQIVND (reference sequence). The CDR3 has 14 residues. The CDR3 here is CASSNNQGGLGQYF. CDR3 in DNA: TGTGCCAGTAGTAACAATCAGGGTGGCCTGGGGCAGTACTTC.

This clone was seen only once. The V call is TRBV28, the J call TRBJ1-5; 9 nucleotides agree with TRBD1. Germline lookup yields CDR1 MDHEN and CDR2 SYDVKM. V trimming: 2 bases; J trimming: 1 base; junction bases outside the gene matches: 9. The CDR3 runs to 18 residues. CDR3 nucleotide sequence: TGTGCCAGCAGTTTAGACAGGGGGTGGCTGCGCAGCAATCAGCCCCAGCATTTT. This sequence encodes CASSLDRGWLRSNQPQHF.

The rearrangement links TRBV15 to TRBJ1-2; possible D gene TRBD1, 6 bases. There are 13 residues in the CDR3. V was shortened by 8 bases and J by 2 bases, with 12 bases between the two germline ends. Looked up from germline, CDR1 is LNHNV and CDR2 is YYDKDF (reference sequence). CDR3 region: CATGRGANYGYTF. CDR3 nucleotides: TGTGCCACCGGACGGGGGGCGAACTATGGCTACACCTTC.

This rearrangement joins TRBV19 to TRBJ2-1; 9 bases are shared with TRBD2. Trimming took 5 bases from V and 7 from J; bases not matched to a gene: 12. This CDR3 spans 16 amino acids. The germline CDR1 and CDR2 sequences are LNHDA and SQIVND (reference sequence). This CDR3 is CASSFPRGGLGNEQFF. The CDR3 DNA is TGTGCCAGTAGTTTCCCGCGGGGGGGCCTTGGGAATGAGCAGTTCTTC.

This clone appeared once. The rearrangement joins TRBV21-1 to TRBJ2-7; TRBD1 is taken as the D call from the table, unchecked against the DNA. TRBV21-1 is reported as a pseudogene. The length of the CDR3 is 13 residues. CDR3 in DNA: TGTGCCAGCAGCTGCAAGGGGGCCCACGAGCAGTACTTC. It is translated as CASSCKGAHEQYF.

Details on this clone: The sample holds other DNA sequences that translate to the same CDR3. The chain carries TRBV7-3 and TRBJ2-1, with D maybe TRBD2 (5 bases). Germline V gene data show CDR1 as SGHTA and CDR2 as FQGTGA. The CDR3 is 15 residues long. V lost 3 bases and J 12 bases, leaving 21 bases between the germline ends. CDR3 loop: CASSLKGRTAGPQFF. The CDR3 nucleotides are TGTGCCAGCAGCTTGAAGGGAAGGACTGCGGGTCCGCAGTTCTTC.

The V and J genes are TRBV30 and TRBJ2-1; 9 positions match TRBD1. This CDR3 has 15 residues. V was pared by 2 bases and J by 1 base, with 3 bases of the junction left unmatched. CDR1 is GTSNPN, CDR2 SVGIG, per germline (reference sequence). This CDR3 reads CAWSRQGGSYNEQFF. The CDR3 DNA follows: TGTGCCTGGAGTCGACAGGGGGGATCCTACAATGAGCAGTTCTTC. The full variable domain, in which reference TRBV30 and TRBJ2-1 provide the parts outside the CDR3, is SQTIHQWPATLVQPVGSPLSLECTVEGTSNPNLYWYRQAAGRGLQLLFYSVGIGQISSEVPQNLSASRPQDRQFILSSKKLLLSDSGFYLCAWSRQGGSYNEQFFGPGTRLTVL.

This chain links TRBV6-1 with TRBJ2-7, with D tentatively TRBD1 (5 bases). The V end lost 8 bases, the J end lost 0 bases, and 14 bases lay between the germline ends. The germline V gene has CDR1 MNHNS and CDR2 SASEGT. The CDR3 length is 14 residues. DNA of the CDR3: TGTGCCAGCCTTCCACAGGTTCGCTCCTACGAGCAGTACTTC. The encoded protein is CASLPQVRSYEQYF.

The chain joins TRBV27 to TRBJ2-1; 8 positions agree with TRBD2. The CDR3 is made up of 14 amino acids. J lost 9 bases, V lost 3 bases, and 7 bases had no gene match. Per the germline V gene, CDR1 is MNHEY and CDR2 is SMNVEV (reference sequence). The CDR3 nucleotides read TGTGCCAGCAGTTTGGTTAGCGGGGTAGGTGAGCAGTTCTTC. It codes for CASSLVSGVGEQFF.

CDR3 bases: TGCAGCGTTGGGGGCAGCTCCTACGAGCAGTACTTC. It encodes CSVGGSSYEQYF. The chain couples TRBV29-1 to TRBJ2-7, with D maybe TRBD1 (5 bases). The CDR3 sequence is 12 residues long. Trimming shortened V by 4 bases and J by 0 bases, and 7 bases separated the two germline ends. Germline values: CDR1 SQVTM, CDR2 ANQGSEA.

As for this clone: Its ends do not fully match the called genes, so a read error is possible. The chain carries TRBV7-9 and TRBJ1-1; D perhaps matches TRBD1 (6 bases). Germline CDR1 and CDR2: SEHNR and FQNEAQ (reference sequence). This CDR3 spans 16 amino acids. CDR3 region: CSSSPRQAGSWTEAFF. The CDR3 nucleotides are TGTTCCAGCAGCCCACGACAGGCTGGGTCGTGGACTGAAGCTTTCTTT.

This chain links TRBV11-2 with TRBJ2-1; 7 nucleotides agree with TRBD2. Germline V gene sequence: CDR1 SGHAT, CDR2 FQNNGV. Trimming removed 5 bases from V and 7 bases from J; junction bases left unmatched: 11. This CDR3 contains 15 residues. For the CDR3, the DNA is TGTGCCAGCAGCCCTAGGCCGGGACTACTGAATGAGCAGTTCTTC. Translating it yields CASSPRPGLLNEQFF.

This chain connects TRBV15 to TRBJ1-5; D is ambiguous. The CDR3 totals 14 residues. V lost 1 base and J lost 3, with 7 bases in between. Germline V gene sequence: CDR1 LNHNV, CDR2 YYDKDF (reference sequence). CDR3 coding DNA: TGTGCCACCAGCAGAGTACGGGTCAATCAGCCCCAGCATTTT. Protein: CATSRVRVNQPQHF.

This chain's CDR3 is CASETSGATTGELFF. The CDR3 DNA reads TGTGCCAGCGAGACTAGCGGGGCGACCACCGGGGAGCTGTTTTTT. The chain links TRBV7-2 to TRBJ2-2; 11 bases map to TRBD2. Germline assignment: CDR1 SGHTA and CDR2 FQGNSA. The J segment lost 4 bases and the V segment lost 8 bases, leaving 6 bases of the junction unmatched. This CDR3 region has 15 residues.